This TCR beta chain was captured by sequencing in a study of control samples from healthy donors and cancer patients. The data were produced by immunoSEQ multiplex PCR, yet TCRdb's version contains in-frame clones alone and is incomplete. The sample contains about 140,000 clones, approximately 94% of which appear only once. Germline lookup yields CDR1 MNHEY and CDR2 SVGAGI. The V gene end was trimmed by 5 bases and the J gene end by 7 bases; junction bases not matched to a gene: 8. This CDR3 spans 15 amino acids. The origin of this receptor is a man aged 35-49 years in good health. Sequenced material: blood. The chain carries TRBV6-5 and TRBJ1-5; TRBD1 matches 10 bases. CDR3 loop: CASSQTGGFSQPQHF. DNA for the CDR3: TGTGCCAGCAGTCAGACAGGGGGCTTTAGCCAGCCCCAGCATTTT.